The 30 T cell receptor beta chains presented below share a single source sample, sequenced in a study of blood T cell repertoires in COVID-19. Only in-frame clones appear in the TCRdb table, and some are missing; sequencing was by immunoSEQ multiplex PCR. The table shows 200,000 to 250,000 clones, with roughly 82% occurring only once. Sequencing was done on a sample of peripheral blood. These receptors all stem from a man over 45 with active or convalescent COVID-19.

The genes are TRBV7-8 and TRBJ2-1; 7 bases agree with TRBD1. V lost 5 bases and J lost 7; bases outside the gene matches: 14. Germline V gene sequence: CDR1 SGHVS, CDR2 FQNEAQ. CDR3 length equals 16 residues. The CDR3 reads CASSTPDGKGANEQFF. CDR3 coding DNA: TGTGCCAGCAGCACCCCGGACGGTAAGGGGGCTAATGAGCAGTTCTTC.

The chain joins TRBV18 to TRBJ2-7; 13 positions match TRBD2. V was pared by 1 base and J by 0 bases, with 6 bases of the junction left unmatched. The CDR3 length is 18 residues. Looked up from germline, CDR1 is KGHSH and CDR2 is LQKENI. The chain's CDR3 is CASSPLGLAGAPSYEQYF. CDR3 coding DNA: TGTGCCAGCTCACCACTAGGACTAGCGGGAGCTCCCTCCTACGAGCAGTACTTC.

The table lists this clone with a few counts. J is TRBJ1-1 and V is TRBV18, with a weak D call TRBD1 (6 bases). The CDR3 loop spans 13 amino acids. The germline V gene encodes CDR1 KGHSH and CDR2 LQKENI. With 6 bases removed from V and 3 bases from J, the gap between germline ends came to 11 bases. The CDR3 is CASSLKGDTEAFF. The CDR3 DNA is TGTGCCAGCTCCCTGAAGGGGGACACTGAAGCTTTCTTT. Full variable domain (outside the CDR3, taken from reference TRBV18 and TRBJ1-1): NAGVMQNPRHLVRRRGQEARLRCSPMKGHSHVYWYRQLPEEGLKFMVYLQKENIIDESGMPKERFSAEFPKEGPSILRIQQVVRGDSAAYFCASSLKGDTEAFFGQGTRLTVV.

The CDR3 here is CAISAGTATYEQYV. The CDR3 coding sequence is TGTGCCATCAGTGCCGGGACAGCAACCTACGAGCAGTACGTC. The chain carries TRBV10-3 and TRBJ2-7, with 7 bases identical to TRBD1. Germline lookup yields CDR1 ENHRY and CDR2 SYGVKD. The CDR3 covers 14 residues. Unmatched junction bases numbered 5, after V lost 4 bases and J lost 2 bases.

This clone has only a few counts. This chain joins TRBV18 and TRBJ1-1; TRBD1 is a possible D gene (6 bases). V was clipped by 6 bases and J by 4 bases, with 18 bases between them. Germline V gives CDR1 KGHSH, CDR2 LQKENI. This CDR3 is built from 15 residues. The CDR3 here is CASSDSYFGTTEAFF. CDR3 sequence (DNA): TGTGCCAGCTCGGACAGTTACTTCGGAACCACTGAAGCTTTCTTT.

The chain has TRBV9 and TRBJ2-7, with D possibly matching TRBD1 (5 bases). The CDR3 has 14 residues. Deletions cut 4 bases from V and 2 bases from J, with 13 bases between. Germline V gene data show CDR1 as SGDLS and CDR2 as YYNGEE. The DNA for the CDR3 is TGTGCCAGCAGCCCTGACGACAGCCCCTACGAGCAGTACTTC. Translating gives CASSPDDSPYEQYF.

DNA of the CDR3: TGTGCCAGTAGCACAGGGGGCTGGGGTAATGAAAAACTGTTTTTT. Its translation: CASSTGGWGNEKLFF. The chain couples TRBV19 to TRBJ1-4; 9 bases match TRBD1. V was clipped by 6 bases and J by 4 bases; unmatched bases: 6. Germline V gives CDR1 LNHDA, CDR2 SQIVND (reference sequence). The CDR3 is 15 residues long. The full variable domain, rest sourced from reference TRBV19 and TRBJ1-4, is DGGITQSPKYLFRKEGQNVTLSCEQNLNHDAMYWYRQDPGQGLRLIYYSQIVNDFQKGDIAEGYSVSREKKESFPLTVTSAQKNPTAFYLCASSTGGWGNEKLFFGSGTQLSVL.

The genes are TRBV19 and TRBJ1-3, with TRBD1 matching 7 bases. Germline V CDR1 and CDR2: LNHDA, SQIVND (reference sequence). The CDR3 consists of 17 residues. Trimming removed 4 bases from V and 5 bases from J; junction bases left unmatched: 14. The CDR3 nucleotides read TGTGCCAGTAGTAACCGGGACAGCTTTAAAAATCGAAACACCATATATTTT. This translates into CASSNRDSFKNRNTIYF.

The V call is TRBV3-1 (or the pseudogene TRBV3-2), the J call TRBJ1-5; maybe TRBD1 (5 bases). Per germline, CDR1 LGHDT and CDR2 YNNKEL (reference sequence). The CDR3 runs to 16 residues. V shed 1 base and J shed 7 bases, with 17 bases lying between them. The CDR3 DNA follows: TGTGCCAGCAGCCAAGGATGGCAGGGTGTTGGGCAGCCCCAGCATTTT. Its translation is CASSQGWQGVGQPQHF.

This clone has a handful of counts. The rearrangement uses TRBV4-2 and TRBJ2-1; the match to TRBD2 covers 10 bases. Germline values: CDR1 LGHNA, CDR2 YNFKEQ. This CDR3 comprises 17 residues. V shed 1 base and J 9 bases; nucleotides not matched to a gene: 12. The CDR3 is CASSQGGGLAVLGEQFF. DNA of the CDR3: TGTGCCAGCAGCCAAGGGGGAGGACTAGCGGTGTTAGGTGAGCAGTTCTTC.

The V gene is TRBV2, the J gene TRBJ1-2; 7 nucleotides match TRBD1. Germline V gene data show CDR1 as SNHLY and CDR2 as FYNNEI. The CDR3 is made up of 15 amino acids. Trimming cost V 4 bases and J 2 bases; bases outside gene matches: 7. The CDR3 DNA reads TGTGCCAGCAGTGTGGGGGCAGGGGGGAACTATGGCTACACCTTC. As protein: CASSVGAGGNYGYTF.

V is TRBV7-3 and J is TRBJ2-2; D possibly corresponds to TRBD1 (5 bases). V lost 1 base, J lost 7 bases, and 16 bases lay in between. CDR3 size: 16 residues. Germline V CDR1 and CDR2: SGHTA, FQGTGA. The CDR3 is CASSLIPLKGNGELFF. The CDR3 coding sequence is TGTGCCAGCAGCTTAATCCCGCTAAAGGGGAACGGGGAGCTGTTTTTT.

This chain connects TRBV6-2 or TRBV6-3 to TRBJ1-5; no definite D call. The CDR3 is 14 residues long. Germline CDR1 and CDR2: MNHEY and SVGEGT. V was shortened by 2 bases and J by 4 bases, with 9 bases between the two germline ends. This CDR3 is CASSYPPRNQPQHF. CDR3 bases: TGTGCCAGCAGTTACCCACCGAGGAATCAGCCCCAGCATTTT.

The chain carries TRBV18 and TRBJ2-1; tentatively, D is TRBD2 (6 bases). CDR1 and CDR2 (germline): KGHSH, LQKENI. There are 15 residues in the CDR3. V dropped 1 base and J dropped 9 bases, with 16 bases sitting between them. CDR3: CASSPRGGDGTEQFF. In nucleotides, the CDR3 is TGTGCCAGCTCACCACGTGGAGGGGATGGGACTGAGCAGTTCTTC.

The genes are TRBV7-9 and TRBJ1-4; D call uncertain. The CDR3 is 14 amino acids. CDR1 is SEHNR and CDR2 is FQNEAQ in the germline V gene (reference sequence). Deletions cut 3 bases from V and 8 bases from J, with 13 bases between. In DNA, the CDR3 is TGTGCCAGCAGCTTGGTGGGCGCTGGGGAAAAACTGTTTTTT. This sequence encodes CASSLVGAGEKLFF.

In its sample, this clone was seen once. The rearrangement uses TRBV9 and TRBJ2-7, with D maybe TRBD2 (5 bases). Trimming took 4 bases from V and 5 from J, leaving 13 bases between them. CDR1 is SGDLS, CDR2 YYNGEE, per germline. The CDR3 has 13 amino acids. The CDR3: CASSTQNGDEQYF. The CDR3 DNA is TGTGCCAGCAGCACTCAGAACGGGGACGAGCAGTACTTC.

The V gene is TRBV2, the J gene TRBJ1-2; D not resolved. The CDR3 totals 12 residues. V dropped 7 bases and J dropped 8 bases, with 14 bases sitting between them. The germline V gene has CDR1 SNHLY and CDR2 FYNNEI. The CDR3 DNA sequence: TGTGCCAGCACCCCAAGGCCCGGGGGCTACACCTTC. It specifies CASTPRPGGYTF. The full variable domain, rest sourced from reference TRBV2 and TRBJ1-2, is EPEVTQTPSHQVTQMGQEVILRCVPISNHLYFYWYRQILGQKVEFLVSFYNNEISEKSEIFDDQFSVERPDGSNFTLKIRSTKLEDSAMYFCASTPRPGGYTFGSGTRLTVV.

CDR3 DNA sequence: TGCGCCAGCAGCCAGGGGCGACTCGCCAATGAGCAGTTCTTC. Translated, it gives CASSQGRLANEQFF. The chain employs TRBV4-3 and TRBJ2-1, with D maybe TRBD1 (5 bases). CDR1 and CDR2 (germline): LGHNA, YSLEER. V dropped 3 bases and J dropped 6 bases, with 12 bases sitting between them. The CDR3 has 14 amino acids.

The rearrangement links TRBV4-3 to TRBJ2-1; possibly TRBD1 for D (7 bases). Germline loops: CDR1 LGHNA, CDR2 YSLEER. The CDR3 is made up of 15 amino acids. V was clipped by 0 bases and J by 2 bases, with 8 bases between them. This chain's CDR3 is CASSQDRGAYNEQFF. The CDR3 DNA is TGCGCCAGCAGCCAAGACAGGGGGGCCTACAATGAGCAGTTCTTC.

As for this clone: At the DNA level, this CDR3 is encoded by other sequences in the same sample as well. The chain links TRBV12-3 or TRBV12-4 to TRBJ1-1, with D unclear. The CDR3 consists of 13 residues. With 3 bases removed from V and 1 base from J, the gap between germline ends came to 6 bases. CDR3 sequence reads: CASSFGGNTEAFF. The CDR3 DNA follows: TGTGCCAGCAGTTTCGGCGGGAACACTGAAGCTTTCTTT.

The gene calls are TRBV24-1 and TRBJ2-1; tentatively, D is TRBD1 (5 bases). The V and J ends lost 4 bases and 4 bases respectively, with 13 bases between them. CDR1 KGHDR and CDR2 SFDVKD come from the germline V gene. The CDR3 loop spans 15 amino acids. The CDR3 reads CATSEGGAVYNEQFF. The CDR3 region has the DNA TGTGCCACCAGTGAAGGTGGGGCAGTATACAATGAGCAGTTCTTC.

The J gene is TRBJ1-1, the V gene TRBV28; 11 bases line up with TRBD1. Germline V gives CDR1 MDHEN, CDR2 SYDVKM. V lost 5 bases and J lost 4; bases outside the gene matches: 3. CDR3 length: 14 amino acids. The CDR3 DNA sequence: TGTGCCAGCAGTGGACAGGGGGCCGGCACTGAAGCTTTCTTT. Its translation: CASSGQGAGTEAFF.

The V gene is TRBV4-2, the J gene TRBJ1-1; the D gene is possibly TRBD1 (6 bases). V lost 3 bases and J lost 7, with 15 bases in between. Germline V gene data show CDR1 as LGHNA and CDR2 as YNFKEQ. This CDR3 is 14 amino acids long. CDR3 loop: CASSHRKQGLEAFF. The DNA of the CDR3 is TGTGCCAGCAGCCACCGAAAACAGGGCCTTGAAGCTTTCTTT.

This chain connects TRBV7-9 to TRBJ2-7; the match to TRBD1 covers 7 bases. The CDR3 totals 13 residues. Germline trimming cut 3 bases from V and 6 bases from J; bases unmatched to any gene: 5. CDR1 and CDR2 (germline): SEHNR, FQNEAQ (reference sequence). This chain's CDR3 is CASSFGQAREQYF. CDR3 sequence (DNA): TGTGCCAGCAGCTTCGGACAGGCACGCGAGCAGTACTTC.

CDR3 coding DNA: TGTGCCAGCAGCTTAGATGCATTACCGGGAGTCAATGAGCAGTTCTTC. Protein: CASSLDALPGVNEQFF. The chain uses TRBV11-2 and TRBJ2-1; TRBD2 is a possible D gene (6 bases). There are 16 residues in the CDR3. The ends were cut back, 0 bases at V and 6 bases at J, with 15 bases in the middle. CDR1 is SGHAT and CDR2 is FQNNGV in the germline V gene.

CDR3 region: CASATLESNSPLHF. The CDR3, as DNA: TGTGCCAGCGCTACGCTGGAGTCCAATTCACCCCTCCACTTT. The rearrangement uses TRBV7-2 and TRBJ1-6; no reliable D call. This CDR3 has 14 amino acids. V dropped 8 bases and J dropped 7 bases, with 15 bases sitting between them. Germline V gene sequence: CDR1 SGHTA, CDR2 FQGNSA.

This chain uses TRBV9 with TRBJ1-3; D perhaps matches TRBD1 (5 bases). Germline loops: CDR1 SGDLS, CDR2 YYNGEE. The CDR3 consists of 16 residues. V lost 1 base and J 0 bases, leaving 11 bases between the germline ends. In DNA form, the CDR3 reads TGTGCCAGCAGCGTATTTGGGGGGAACTCTGGAAACACCATATATTTT. Translation gives CASSVFGGNSGNTIYF.

This clone was seen only once. This chain uses TRBV6-2 or TRBV6-3 with TRBJ2-1, with TRBD1 identical over 12 bases. V lost 5 bases and J lost 7; bases outside the gene matches: 6. In germline, CDR1 is MNHEY, CDR2 SVGEGT. The length of the CDR3 is 15 residues. The CDR3 region has the DNA TGTGCCAGCAGTGACCCGGGACAGGGGGCGAATGAGCAGTTCTTC. Protein: CASSDPGQGANEQFF.

The chain links TRBV19 to TRBJ1-5; 7 nucleotides align to TRBD1. Losses at the gene ends were 9 bases for V and 3 bases for J; bases not matched to a gene: 8. Germline V gene data show CDR1 as LNHDA and CDR2 as SQIVND (reference sequence). There are 14 residues in the CDR3. CDR3 residues: CASSIQGDNQPQHF. The CDR3 coding sequence is TGTGCCAGCTCCATTCAGGGGGACAATCAGCCCCAGCATTTT.

This clone was detected once. The chain recombines TRBV11-1 with TRBJ2-1; 7 positions match TRBD2. V lost 6 bases to trimming and J lost 10 bases; unmatched junction nucleotides: 9. This CDR3 region has 13 residues. The germline V gene encodes CDR1 SGHAT and CDR2 FQDESV (reference sequence). This CDR3 is CASRRNQGGEQFF. CDR3 DNA sequence: TGTGCCAGCAGACGTAATCAGGGAGGGGAGCAGTTCTTC.